This TCR beta chain was observed in a study of cytomegalovirus exposure and HLA in healthy donors. Notes on the study in general: The productive fraction for most TCR beta V segments was about 90% or about 30% in an earlier analysis. Cytomegalovirus association was assigned to more than 150 TCR beta chains. Reports showed the classifier diagnosing cytomegalovirus status with high specificity and sensitivity.

CDR3 size: 14 residues. Germline V gene data show CDR1 as SGHTS and CDR2 as YDEGEE. V lost 4 bases and J lost 6, with 15 bases in between. The PCR used 60 Vbeta and 13 Jbeta primers. Measured with immunoSEQ multiplex PCR; TCRdb has only the in-frame clones, and not every one. This table holds about 84,000 clones, around 66% found once. This clone has more than one count but fewer than ten. Its antigen is not known. The sequenced sample was PBMCs. The rearrangement uses TRBV5-8 and TRBJ2-3; weak D call: TRBD1 (5 bases). The receptor was isolated from a woman aged 40 to 50 in good health and CMV-seropositive. CDR3 in DNA: TGTGCCAGCAGCCAGAGACAGACTGGGGATACGCAGTATTTT. Translating it yields CASSQRQTGDTQYF.